Listed below are T cell receptor beta chains from one sample, sequenced in a study of cytomegalovirus exposure and HLA in healthy donors. Using immunoSEQ multiplex PCR, the repertoire was profiled, and TCRdb retains in-frame clones only, with some absent. In all, the sample yields 50,000 or so clones. Sequencing was performed on PBMCs. The receptors here all came from a man between 50 and 59 years old in good health and CMV-seropositive. The CDR3 runs from the conserved cysteine through the conserved F or W. D genes are given only for firm matches. A clone size is listed for some rows: how often the clone was seen (once, few, many), or a class if it is expanded.

j_gene | d_gene | abundance | v_gene | len | CDR3nt | CDR3aa
TRBJ2-7 | TRBD2 | NA | TRBV7-8 | 17 | TGTGCCAGCAGCACATATGGTGGACTAGCGGGAGGTGGCGAGCAGTACTTC | CASSTYGGLAGGGEQYF
TRBJ1-1 | NA | NA | TRBV9 | 15 | TGTGCCAGCTCAACTTGGGACACCCTGAACACTGAAGCTTTCTTT | CASSTWDTLNTEAFF
TRBJ1-2 | NA | NA | TRBV6-1 | 14 | TGTGCCAGCAAAATCAGCCTTACCAAGGGGGGCTACACCTTC | CASKISLTKGGYTF
TRBJ2-1 | TRBD1 | NA | TRBV6-1 | 15 | TGTGCCAGCAGTGAGGGACAGGGGGCGTTCGATGAGCAGTTCTTC | CASSEGQGAFDEQFF
TRBJ1-5 | NA | NA | TRBV28 | 14 | TGTGCCAGCAGTTTAGGTACCGTCGGGTGGCCCCAGCATTTT | CASSLGTVGWPQHF
TRBJ2-3 | NA | NA | TRBV4-1 | 14 | TGCGCCAGCAGCCAAGGGGACTTCACAGATACGCAGTATTTT | CASSQGDFTDTQYF
TRBJ2-5 | TRBD2 | NA | TRBV5-1 | 14 | TGCGCCAGCAGCTTCGGGGGGAGCGCGGAGACCCAGTACTTC | CASSFGGSAETQYF
TRBJ2-5 | NA | NA | TRBV30 | 15 | TGTGCCTGGAGTGTAGGACCAGGGCGAGGAGAGACCCAGTACTTC | CAWSVGPGRGETQYF
TRBJ2-7 | NA | large | TRBV9 | 13 | TGTGCCAGCAGCGTAGTTCTTCACTCCGAGCAGTACTTC | CASSVVLHSEQYF
TRBJ2-5 | NA | NA | TRBV5-1 | 13 | TGCGCCAGCAGCTGGCCTCAGGGAGAGACCCAGTACTTC | CASSWPQGETQYF
TRBJ1-5 | NA | NA | TRBV6-6 | 13 | TGTGCCAGCAGTACCAGAGGGGGTCAGCCCCAGCATTTT | CASSTRGGQPQHF